The rows below give T cell receptor beta chains drawn from one sample of a study of T cell repertoires in cytomegalovirus infection. A single record per CDR3 protein comes from TCRdb applying MiXCR to the reads. The sample has about 260,000 distinct CDR3 sequences, roughly an eighth seen once. The sample comprised PBMCs. Receptors originate from a human donor in good health (CMV status not recorded). Some clones in this sample may be carry-over from other donors' samples. The CDR3 runs from the conserved cysteine through the conserved F or W. Fields, in order: J gene, V gene, clone size, D gene, CDR3 protein, CDR3 DNA. The D gene is left open where the match is weak. Some rows mark clone size as missing; the rest say once, few, many or name a class of expanded clone.

>TRBJ1-5|TRBV28|few|.
CASSLMGNQPQHF
TGTGCCAGCAGTTTAATGGGGAATCAGCCCCAGCATTTT
>TRBJ2-7|TRBV7-3|many|TRBD1
CASSPTGGPPYEQYF
TGTGCCAGCAGCCCGACAGGGGGACCACCCTACGAGCAGTACTTC
>TRBJ1-2|TRBV7-2|many|.
CASSYDSYGYTF
TGTGCCAGCAGCTATGACAGCTATGGCTACACCTTC
>TRBJ1-1|TRBV7-9|.|TRBD1
CASSGTGKFHTEAFF
TGTGCCAGCAGCGGGACAGGGAAGTTCCACACTGAAGCTTTCTTT
>TRBJ1-4|TRBV6-1|.|.
CASSAGTSNEKLFF
TGTGCCAGCAGCGCCGGGACTTCTAATGAAAAACTGTTTTTT
>TRBJ2-7|TRBV20-1|few|.
CSATGRTLGSYEQYF
TGCAGTGCTACCGGCCGGACCTTGGGCTCCTACGAGCAGTACTTC
>TRBJ1-3|TRBV12-3/TRBV12-4|few|.
CASSRAPVSGNTIYF
TGTGCCAGCAGTCGAGCGCCGGTCTCTGGAAACACCATATATTTT
>TRBJ2-5|TRBV5-1|few|.
CASSFQGLEETQYF
TGCGCCAGCAGCTTCCAGGGGCTTGAAGAGACCCAGTACTTC
>TRBJ2-2|TRBV5-6|many|.
CASSLAGTGELFF
TGTGCCAGCAGCTTAGCAGGCACCGGGGAGCTGTTTTTT
>TRBJ2-5|TRBV11-1|.|.
CASSLARAADQETQYF
TGTGCCAGCAGCTTAGCCCGGGCAGCGGACCAAGAGACCCAGTACTTC
>TRBJ2-5|TRBV11-2|many|.
CASSLGGWSQETQYF
TGTGCCAGCAGCCTAGGGGGTTGGTCCCAAGAGACCCAGTACTTC
>TRBJ1-1|TRBV3-1|.|.
CASSQWSFGASTEAFF
TGTGCCAGCAGCCAATGGAGCTTTGGGGCGAGCACTGAAGCTTTCTTT
>TRBJ2-1|TRBV20-1|.|.
CSARGFLSSYNEQFF
TGCAGTGCCCGAGGTTTCTTAAGCTCCTACAATGAGCAGTTCTTC
>TRBJ1-2|TRBV2|few|.
CASSERRYYGYTF
TGTGCCAGCAGTGAGAGGAGGTATTATGGCTACACCTTC
>TRBJ1-5|TRBV2|many|.
CASTGSYSNQPQHF
TGTGCCAGCACTGGTTCATATAGCAATCAGCCCCAGCATTTT
>TRBJ1-4|TRBV4-1|.|TRBD1
CASSLALTGSNEKLFF
TGTGCCAGCAGCCTAGCCCTGACAGGGTCAAATGAAAAACTGTTTTTT
>TRBJ2-7|TRBV20-1|.|TRBD2
CSAPRTSGRGYEQYF
TGCAGTGCTCCCCGGACTAGCGGGAGGGGCTACGAGCAGTACTTC
>TRBJ2-7|TRBV20-1|.|.
CSARALAIAIRNEQYF
TGCAGTGCTAGAGCCCTAGCAATAGCAATTAGGAACGAGCAGTACTTC
>TRBJ1-6|TRBV7-2|many|.
CASSSRGATYNSPLHF
TGTGCCAGCAGCTCCCGCGGGGCAACTTATAATTCACCCCTCCACTTT
>TRBJ2-5|TRBV7-3|.|.
CASSPAWGETQYF
TGTGCCAGCAGCCCCGCATGGGGAGAGACCCAGTACTTC
>TRBJ2-7|TRBV2|many|.
CASSEPSIEQYF
TGTGCCAGCAGTGAACCCAGTATCGAGCAGTACTTC
>TRBJ2-1|TRBV12-3/TRBV12-4|once|TRBD1
CASSRAGTAPYNEQFF
TGTGCCAGCAGCAGGGCCGGGACAGCGCCCTACAATGAGCAGTTCTTC
>TRBJ1-1|TRBV13|.|.
CASSSDTMNTEAFF
TGTGCCAGCAGTTCCGACACGATGAACACTGAAGCTTTCTTT
>TRBJ1-5|TRBV7-9|many|.
CASSLGGAGRQPQHF
TGTGCCAGCAGCTTAGGAGGGGCCGGGCGTCAGCCCCAGCATTTT
>TRBJ1-2|TRBV6-2/TRBV6-3|many|.
CASSRQERHGYTF
TGTGCCAGCAGTAGACAGGAACGTCATGGCTACACCTTC
>TRBJ2-7|TRBV18|few|.
CASSPKPSQDEQYF
TGTGCCAGCTCCCCCAAACCCTCCCAGGACGAGCAGTACTTC
>TRBJ1-6|TRBV27|many|TRBD1
CASSLGVTGGRNSPLHF
TGTGCCAGCAGTTTGGGGGTGACAGGGGGAAGGAATTCACCCCTCCACTTT
>TRBJ2-3|TRBV12-3/TRBV12-4|.|.
CATSASGTDTQYF
TGTGCCACCAGTGCAAGTGGCACAGATACGCAGTATTTT
>TRBJ1-5|TRBV7-9|few|.
CASSLGSHSNQPQHF
TGTGCCAGCAGCTTAGGGTCCCATAGCAATCAGCCCCAGCATTTT
>TRBJ2-3|TRBV11-2|.|.
CASSLPKADTQYF
TGTGCCAGCAGCTTACCGAAGGCAGATACGCAGTATTTT
>TRBJ1-2|TRBV5-1|few|.
CASSVEPDRDYGYTF
TGCGCCAGCAGCGTTGAACCGGACAGAGACTATGGCTACACCTTC
>TRBJ1-6|TRBV20-1|few|.
CSARVGGQNNSPLHF
TGCAGTGCTAGAGTTGGGGGGCAGAATAATTCACCCCTCCACTTT
>TRBJ1-1|TRBV20-1|few|TRBD1
CSAGTGTRRDTEAFF
TGCAGTGCCGGGACAGGGACGAGGAGGGACACTGAAGCTTTCTTT